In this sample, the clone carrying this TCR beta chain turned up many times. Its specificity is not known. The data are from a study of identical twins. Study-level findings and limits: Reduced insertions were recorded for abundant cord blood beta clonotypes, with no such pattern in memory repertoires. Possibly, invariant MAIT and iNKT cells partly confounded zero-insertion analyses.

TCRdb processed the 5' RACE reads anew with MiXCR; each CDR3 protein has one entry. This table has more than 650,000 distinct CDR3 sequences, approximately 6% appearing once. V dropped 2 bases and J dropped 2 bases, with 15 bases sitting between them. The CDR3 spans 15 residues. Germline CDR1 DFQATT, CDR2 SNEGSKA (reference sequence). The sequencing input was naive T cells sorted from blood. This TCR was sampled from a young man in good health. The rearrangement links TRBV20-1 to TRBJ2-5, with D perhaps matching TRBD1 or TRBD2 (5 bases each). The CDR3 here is CSARSPGTQQETQYF. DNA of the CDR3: TGCAGTGCTAGATCCCCCGGGACCCAACAAGAGACCCAGTACTTC.